This TCR beta chain emerged from a study of shared clonotypes between healthy human individuals. Investigators divided CD4+ cells into CD45RA+ naive and CD45RA-negative memory subsets. This CDR3 spans 14 amino acids. The V gene lost 0 bases and the J gene lost 2 bases, with 9 bases spanning the gap. The germline V gene encodes CDR1 SGHNT and CDR2 YYREEE (reference sequence). The repertoire was sequenced with immunoSEQ multiplex PCR; TCRdb's copy has only in-frame clones and lacks some. The sample lists approximately 2.4 million clones, approximately 95% occurring once. The rearrangement uses TRBV5-4 and TRBJ2-7; D perhaps matches TRBD1 (5 bases). Material: naive CD4+ T cells sorted from blood. Subset here: CD45RA+ positively selected. The source is a man between 18 and 29 years old in good health. CDR3 amino acids: CASSLDRWAYEQYF. DNA for the CDR3: TGTGCCAGCAGCTTGGACAGGTGGGCCTACGAGCAGTACTTC.